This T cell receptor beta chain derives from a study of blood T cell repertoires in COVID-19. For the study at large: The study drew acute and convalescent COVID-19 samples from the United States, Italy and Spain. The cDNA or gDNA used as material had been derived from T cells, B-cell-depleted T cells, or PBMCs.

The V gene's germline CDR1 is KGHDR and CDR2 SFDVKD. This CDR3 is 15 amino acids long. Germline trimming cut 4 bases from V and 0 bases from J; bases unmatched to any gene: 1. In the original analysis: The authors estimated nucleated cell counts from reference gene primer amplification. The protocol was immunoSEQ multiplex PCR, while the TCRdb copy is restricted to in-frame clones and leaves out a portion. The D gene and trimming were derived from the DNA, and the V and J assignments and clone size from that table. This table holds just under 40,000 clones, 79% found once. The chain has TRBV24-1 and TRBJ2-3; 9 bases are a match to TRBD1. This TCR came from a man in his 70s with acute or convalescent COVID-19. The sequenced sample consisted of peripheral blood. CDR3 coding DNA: TGTGCCACCAGTGAAACAGGGGGCAGCACAGATACGCAGTATTTT. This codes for CATSETGGSTDTQYF.